The T cell receptor (beta chain) under discussion was sequenced for a study of shared clonotypes between healthy human individuals. Points from the study as a whole: It was the few donors that limited the genetic and exposure-history diversity represented. Investigators collected only blood, and repertoires in tissues likely differ. Among donors, clonotype sharing was expected to be affected by sequencing depth.

Repertoires were generated with immunoSEQ multiplex PCR, while TCRdb's copy carries only in-frame clones and drops some. Of approximately 87,000 clones in the sample, 60% to 65% were seen once. Germline-derived CDR1 and CDR2 are SGHTS and YDEGEE. CDR3 length equals 15 residues. Trimming shortened V by 1 base and J by 0 bases, and 10 bases separated the two germline ends. Regarding this clone: No antigen is known for it.

Material for sequencing was memory CD8+ T cells sorted from blood. Subset specified: CD45RO+ cells pooled with CCR7-negative TemRA cells. V and J are TRBV5-8 and TRBJ1-1; D is unclear. This TCR came from a young man in good health. The CDR3 coding sequence is TGTGCCAGCAGCTTGTTCACCGTCCTGAACACTGAAGCTTTCTTT. Translation gives CASSLFTVLNTEAFF.